These 2 T cell receptor beta chains were all obtained from the same sample, sequenced in a study of OX40 agonist ivuxolimab in advanced cancers. Assay used: immunoSEQ multiplex PCR; TCRdb lists only in-frame clones, some missing. The sample lists 65,000 to 75,000 clones, more than 70% occurring once. The sequencing here drew on CD4+ or CD8+ T cells sorted from blood, taken in a trial of the OX40 agonist ivuxolimab. The source is an adult with an advanced solid tumor such as melanoma, head and neck, liver or kidney cancer.

The count of this clone is one. J is TRBJ2-5 and V is TRBV5-1, with TRBD1 as a possible D gene (6 bases). The J call is doubtful: the DNA matches TRBJ2-7 better. Germline lookup yields CDR1 SGHRS and CDR2 YFSETQ. This CDR3 is 16 amino acids long. The DNA for the CDR3 is TGCGCCAGCAGCTTGGCCTTGCGACAGGATGGCTACGAGCAGTACTTC. It translates to CASSLALRQDGYEQYF.

This chain uses TRBV5-1 with TRBJ2-2; 12 nucleotides agree with TRBD1. V dropped 3 bases and J dropped 6; count of bases not matched to a gene: 3. The germline CDR1 and CDR2 sequences are SGHRS and YFSETQ. The CDR3 has 15 residues. The CDR3 DNA is TGCGCCAGCAGCTATGGGACAGGGGGCCCCGGGGAGCTGTTTTTT. It codes for CASSYGTGGPGELFF.